The present TCR beta chain was sequenced within a study of blood T cells in healthy people across ages (dated by TCRdb to about 2015). General notes on the study: Template switching captured roughly one uniquely barcoded TCR beta cDNA molecule per two T cells in model experiments. Using the same blood draw, the study looked at two additional independent replicas of 1 million unique cDNA reads for two donors, one aged 18 to 30 and the other aged 80 or older. The donors were split into four age groups: young (average roughly 15 years), middle-aged (39), aged (about 56) and long-lived (under 85). The study measured age-related changes in TCR beta repertoire diversity using deep sequencing normalized with unique cDNA molecular identifiers. Donors of different ages were randomly distributed across sequencing lanes to avoid experimental bias.

A note on this clonotype: Its antigen is still unknown. Qualities for individual bases were not recorded, and no much larger clone is one base off.

Systemically healthy Caucasian individuals from Russia, 35 to 50 in total and aged about 6 to 100 years, were included as donors. Each donor gave ten milliliters of peripheral blood, collected into EDTA-treated Vacutainer tubes. PBMCs were isolated by Ficoll-Paque density-gradient centrifugation, with at least 6 million obtained per sample. Trizol reagent was used to extract total RNA from PBMCs, with at least 6 micrograms per sample. For every donor, an aliquot of PBMCs went through flow cytometry to measure the percentages of naive CD45RAhigh/CD27high T cells. The cysteine opens and the phenylalanine closes a CDR3 of 15 amino acids. Just CDR3 DNA is preserved here, 45 bases in frame from base 1. Trimmed from V: 3 bases; trimmed from J: 1 base; junction bases lacking a gene match: 1. From a lookup of the germline V gene, CDR1 and CDR2 are SGDLS and YYNGEE. Receptors were amplified or captured by 5' RACE. Instrument used: Illumina HiSeq 2500. A second about 7 to 11 cycle PCR used a sample-barcoded 5' primer and a J-beta primer mix. A unique molecular identifier was introduced onto each TCR beta cDNA molecule by a template-switch 5' adaptor carrying 12 random nucleotides. At least 2.5 million CDR3-containing paired-end reads were obtained from each sample. The Mint cDNA synthesis kit, primed by a TRBC-specific oligonucleotide, was used to synthesize first-strand cDNA from all RNA. All cDNA was treated with uracil-DNA glycosylase and then went through a first 18-cycle PCR with the universal primers M1SS and BC2_uni_R. The study's processing was this. Each sample was normalized by randomly selecting 1 million high-quality reads, each carrying a distinct molecular identifier. Instead of being binned into consensus sequences, reads with shared molecular identifiers were discarded. MiTCR, with a Q25 quality threshold and the strictest error-elimination algorithm, was used for CDR3 identification, clonotype clustering and error correction. A nonparametric unseen species model with Euler transformation was used to estimate a lower bound on total TCR beta diversity. TCRdb reanalyzed the raw reads on its own, using fastp at Q25 for trimming and MiXCR for clone calling, and kept in-frame beta chains. Every CDR3 protein is listed once, alongside the most common genes and DNA of its rows. TCRdb, not the authors, supplied the V and J calls. In all, the sample holds 650,000 to 800,000 distinct CDR3 sequences, and around 42% of those were seen once. Around 21% of the sample goes to the ten largest clones.

What the research found in general, with its limitations: Total diversity estimates from one million sequenced T cells were considered lower bounds and underestimates. Conclusive comparison of naive and antigen-experienced compartments was prevented by the profiling of bulk unsorted PBMCs. There was a strong correlation between observed TCR beta diversity and the percentage of naive T cells measured by flow cytometry. As age increased, observed TCR beta diversity per million T cells dropped in a roughly linear way, and a significant reduction was already evident by age about 40. Compared with the aged group, more naive CD4+ T cells, fewer expanded clones and increased TCR diversity were shown by the long-lived group, suggesting age selection. Because donor CMV infection status was unknown, age-related changes in expanded clonotypes were potentially confounded.

The rearrangement joined TRBV9 to TRBJ2-5, with 12 bases in between that match TRBD2. Sample: blood. The clonotype comes from a man aged 60 to 75 in good health. The nucleotide sequence reads as follows: TGTGCCAGCAGCGCACTAGCGGGGGGCCAAGAGACCCAGTACTTC. The translation is CASSALAGGQETQYF.